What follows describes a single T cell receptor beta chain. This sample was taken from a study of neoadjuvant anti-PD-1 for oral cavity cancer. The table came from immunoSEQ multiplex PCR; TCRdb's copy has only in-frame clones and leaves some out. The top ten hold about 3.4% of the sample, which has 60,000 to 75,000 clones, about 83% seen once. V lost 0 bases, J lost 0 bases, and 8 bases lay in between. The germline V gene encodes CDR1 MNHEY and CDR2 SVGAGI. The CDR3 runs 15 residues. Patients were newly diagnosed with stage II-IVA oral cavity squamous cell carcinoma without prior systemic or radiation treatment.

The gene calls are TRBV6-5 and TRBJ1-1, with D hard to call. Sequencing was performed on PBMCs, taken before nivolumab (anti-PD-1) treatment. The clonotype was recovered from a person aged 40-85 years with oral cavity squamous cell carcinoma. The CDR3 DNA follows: TGTGCCAGCAGTTACTCGAACGGTGTGAACACTGAAGCTTTCTTT. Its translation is CASSYSNGVNTEAFF.